This TCR beta chain stems from a study of blood T cells in healthy people across ages. The table lists this clonotype with a few counts. Sample-barcoded 5' priming and a J-beta primer mix drove a second PCR of 7 to 11 cycles. TCRdb analysed the 5' RACE reads with MiXCR anew, one entry per CDR3 protein. Among some 920,000 distinct CDR3 sequences listed, around 54% were seen once. The CDR3 has 13 amino acids. V shed 8 bases and J shed 4 bases, with 14 bases lying between them. Germline values: CDR1 MDHEN, CDR2 SYDVKM. The rearrangement joins TRBV28 to TRBJ1-2, with a possible D match to TRBD1 (5 bases). The specimen sequenced was blood. This sequence was found in a woman aged 55 to 70 in good health. The CDR3 DNA is TGTGCCAGCCGGGGGTGGGCAATCTATGGCTACACCTTC. The encoded protein is CASRGWAIYGYTF.